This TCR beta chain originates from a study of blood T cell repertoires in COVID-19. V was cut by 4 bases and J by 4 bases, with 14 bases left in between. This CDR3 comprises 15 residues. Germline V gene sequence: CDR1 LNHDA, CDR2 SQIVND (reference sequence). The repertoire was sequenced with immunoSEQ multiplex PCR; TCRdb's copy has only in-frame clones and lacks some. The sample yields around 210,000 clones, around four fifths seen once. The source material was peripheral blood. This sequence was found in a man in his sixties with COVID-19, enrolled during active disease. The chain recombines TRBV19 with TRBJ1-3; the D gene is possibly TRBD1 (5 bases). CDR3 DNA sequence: TGTGCCAGTAGTACGGAAACAGGATCAGGAAACACCATATATTTT. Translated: CASSTETGSGNTIYF.